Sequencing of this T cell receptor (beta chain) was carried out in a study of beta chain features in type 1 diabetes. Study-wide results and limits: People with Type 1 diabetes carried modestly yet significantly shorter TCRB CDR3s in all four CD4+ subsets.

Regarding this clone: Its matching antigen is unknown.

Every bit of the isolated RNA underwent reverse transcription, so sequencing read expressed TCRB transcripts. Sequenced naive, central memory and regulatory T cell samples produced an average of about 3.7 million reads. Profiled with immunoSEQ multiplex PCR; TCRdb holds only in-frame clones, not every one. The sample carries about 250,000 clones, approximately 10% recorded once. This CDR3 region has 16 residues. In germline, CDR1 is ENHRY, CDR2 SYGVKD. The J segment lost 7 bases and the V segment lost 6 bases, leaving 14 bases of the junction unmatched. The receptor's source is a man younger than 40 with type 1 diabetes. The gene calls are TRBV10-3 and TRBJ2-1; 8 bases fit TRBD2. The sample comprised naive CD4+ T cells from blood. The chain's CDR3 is CAISAPIGGAVNEQFF. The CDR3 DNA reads TGTGCCATCAGCGCCCCGATCGGGGGGGCCGTGAATGAGCAGTTCTTC.